This T cell receptor (beta chain) was recovered during a study of cytomegalovirus exposure and HLA in healthy donors. Points from the study as a whole: When analyzed later, a missense DCLRE1C variant was found to be linked to TCR beta V- and J-gene trimming. DRB1 had the most TCR associations and HLA-C the fewest, a later analysis found, with rates varying by HLA locus. Investigators reported over 150 TCR beta chains as tied to cytomegalovirus.

Concerning this clone itself: Its antigen remains unknown.

It was with 60 Vbeta and 13 Jbeta primers that the PCR ran. The protocol was immunoSEQ multiplex PCR, while the TCRdb copy is restricted to in-frame clones and leaves out a portion. The ten most abundant clones cover about 3% of a sample with tens of thousands of clones. The CDR3 runs to 15 residues. With V trimmed by 4 bases and J by 8 bases, 7 bases remained unmatched. Germline V CDR1 and CDR2: ENHRY, SYGVKD. This rearrangement joins TRBV10-3 to TRBJ1-4, with TRBD1 matching over 10 bases. Sequenced input: PBMCs. This receptor was obtained from a woman aged 40 to 50 in good health and CMV-seropositive. Written as DNA, the CDR3 is TGTGCCATCAGTGCTTCCGGGACAGGGGAAGAAAAACTGTTTTTT. Its protein product is CAISASGTGEEKLFF.